A selection of T cell receptor beta chains follows, all from one sample in a study of blood T cell repertoires in COVID-19. The protocol was immunoSEQ multiplex PCR, while the TCRdb copy is restricted to in-frame clones and leaves out a portion. The table has roughly 200,000 clones, approximately 85% seen once. Sample: peripheral blood. These receptors all come from a woman aged 60 to 75 with acute or convalescent COVID-19. Each CDR3 is given with its conserved first and last residue. Each record gives: J gene, V gene, clone size, D gene, CDR3 protein, CDR3 DNA. A D gene is named only where the DNA matches it firmly. The size field is filled for only some rows; it gives once, few, many or a size class.

j_gene: TRBJ2-7; v_gene: TRBV5-1; abundance: .; d_gene: TRBD2; CDR3aa: CASSLLTSGSYEQYF; CDR3nt: TGCGCCAGCAGCTTGCTGACTAGCGGGAGCTACGAGCAGTACTTC
j_gene: TRBJ2-3; v_gene: TRBV11-3; abundance: .; d_gene: TRBD1; CDR3aa: CASSQRQGGTDTQYF; CDR3nt: TGTGCCAGCAGCCAGCGACAGGGAGGCACAGATACGCAGTATTTT
j_gene: TRBJ1-5; v_gene: TRBV2; abundance: .; d_gene: TRBD1; CDR3aa: CASRLGTGDAQPQHF; CDR3nt: TGTGCCAGCAGGCTCGGGACAGGGGACGCTCAGCCCCAGCATTTT
j_gene: TRBJ2-5; v_gene: TRBV10-2; abundance: .; d_gene: TRBD1; CDR3aa: CASRGWGTDQETQYF; CDR3nt: TGCGCCAGCCGGGGCTGGGGGACAGACCAAGAGACCCAGTACTTC
j_gene: TRBJ1-2; v_gene: TRBV25-1; abundance: once; d_gene: .; CDR3aa: CASSDEGDYGYTF; CDR3nt: TGTGCCAGCAGTGACGAGGGGGACTATGGCTACACCTTC
j_gene: TRBJ2-2; v_gene: TRBV5-4; abundance: .; d_gene: .; CDR3aa: CASRTGGVYTGELFF; CDR3nt: TGTGCCAGCAGAACAGGGGGGGTCTACACCGGGGAGCTGTTTTTT
j_gene: TRBJ2-2; v_gene: TRBV19; abundance: .; d_gene: TRBD2; CDR3aa: CASSLSLAGGPWTGELFF; CDR3nt: TGTGCCAGTAGTCTTTCTCTAGCGGGAGGGCCCTGGACCGGGGAGCTGTTTTTT
j_gene: TRBJ2-3; v_gene: TRBV27; abundance: .; d_gene: .; CDR3aa: CASSLRFSTDTQYF; CDR3nt: TGTGCCAGCAGTCTGAGATTCTCCACAGATACGCAGTATTTT
j_gene: TRBJ1-4; v_gene: TRBV6-5; abundance: .; d_gene: TRBD1; CDR3aa: CASSPGTGLGEKLFF; CDR3nt: TGTGCCAGCAGCCCCGGGACAGGGCTTGGTGAAAAACTGTTTTTT
j_gene: TRBJ2-5; v_gene: TRBV7-6; abundance: .; d_gene: TRBD2; CDR3aa: CASSLLSGRVQETQYF; CDR3nt: TGTGCCAGCAGCTTACTTAGCGGGAGGGTTCAAGAGACCCAGTACTTC
j_gene: TRBJ2-2; v_gene: TRBV19; abundance: .; d_gene: TRBD2; CDR3aa: CASLRGLGGTGELFF; CDR3nt: TGTGCCAGTTTGAGGGGACTAGGAGGCACCGGGGAGCTGTTTTTT
j_gene: TRBJ2-7; v_gene: TRBV5-1; abundance: .; d_gene: TRBD2; CDR3aa: CASSLGGTSRYEQYF; CDR3nt: TGCGCCAGCAGCCTGGGCGGGACTAGCCGTTACGAGCAGTACTTC
j_gene: TRBJ1-5; v_gene: TRBV23-1; abundance: .; d_gene: .; CDR3aa: CASSQSVSQEGQPQHF; CDR3nt: TGCGCCAGCAGTCAATCCGTGTCTCAAGAGGGTCAGCCCCAGCATTTT
j_gene: TRBJ1-5; v_gene: TRBV18; abundance: .; d_gene: TRBD1; CDR3aa: CASSPDPGQGNYQPQHF; CDR3nt: TGTGCCAGCTCACCAGATCCGGGACAGGGCAATTATCAGCCCCAGCATTTT
j_gene: TRBJ2-1; v_gene: TRBV30; abundance: .; d_gene: TRBD2; CDR3aa: CAWRWSGSGEQFF; CDR3nt: TGTGCCTGGAGGTGGAGCGGGAGTGGTGAGCAGTTCTTC
j_gene: TRBJ2-6; v_gene: TRBV4-1; abundance: .; d_gene: .; CDR3aa: CASSQLRTAGANVLTF; CDR3nt: TGCGCCAGCAGCCAGCTCAGGACAGCTGGGGCCAACGTCCTGACTTTC
j_gene: TRBJ2-3; v_gene: TRBV7-9; abundance: .; d_gene: .; CDR3aa: CAAKPRSDTQYF; CDR3nt: TGTGCCGCTAAACCCCGGTCAGATACGCAGTATTTT
j_gene: TRBJ2-1; v_gene: TRBV27; abundance: .; d_gene: TRBD2; CDR3aa: CASSLVSASGSYNEQFF; CDR3nt: TGTGCCAGCAGTTTAGTTTCGGCTAGCGGGAGCTACAATGAGCAGTTCTTC
j_gene: TRBJ1-2; v_gene: TRBV7-2; abundance: .; d_gene: .; CDR3aa: CASIGGFDYGYTF; CDR3nt: TGTGCCAGCATCGGGGGGTTCGACTATGGCTACACCTTC
j_gene: TRBJ1-5; v_gene: TRBV2; abundance: few; d_gene: .; CDR3aa: CASRGGSGSNQPQHF; CDR3nt: TGTGCCAGCCGGGGCGGTAGCGGTAGCAATCAGCCCCAGCATTTT
j_gene: TRBJ2-3; v_gene: TRBV24-1; abundance: few; d_gene: .; CDR3aa: CATSDFAGPDTQYF; CDR3nt: TGTGCCACCAGTGATTTTGCGGGACCGGATACGCAGTATTTT
j_gene: TRBJ2-7; v_gene: TRBV5-1; abundance: .; d_gene: TRBD1; CDR3aa: CASSLAGQGLMKEQYF; CDR3nt: TGCGCCAGCAGCTTGGCTGGACAGGGGTTAATGAAAGAGCAGTACTTC
j_gene: TRBJ2-2; v_gene: TRBV9; abundance: .; d_gene: .; CDR3aa: CASSAPLQGRANTGELFF; CDR3nt: TGTGCCAGCAGCGCCCCCCTGCAGGGGCGCGCGAACACCGGGGAGCTGTTTTTT
j_gene: TRBJ2-3; v_gene: TRBV19; abundance: .; d_gene: TRBD1; CDR3aa: CASSSQTGFEDTQYF; CDR3nt: TGTGCCAGTAGTTCCCAGACAGGGTTTGAAGATACGCAGTATTTT
j_gene: TRBJ2-1; v_gene: TRBV10-1; abundance: once; d_gene: TRBD2; CDR3aa: CASSESGGRKTYNEQFF; CDR3nt: TGCGCCAGCAGTGAGTCGGGCGGGAGAAAAACTTACAATGAGCAGTTCTTC
j_gene: TRBJ1-1; v_gene: TRBV27; abundance: .; d_gene: .; CDR3aa: CASSLGRAVNTEAFF; CDR3nt: TGTGCCAGCAGTTTAGGGAGGGCAGTCAACACTGAAGCTTTCTTT
j_gene: TRBJ2-3; v_gene: TRBV5-1; abundance: .; d_gene: .; CDR3aa: CASRFQGTDTQYF; CDR3nt: TGCGCCAGCAGGTTCCAGGGGACAGATACGCAGTATTTT
j_gene: TRBJ1-2; v_gene: TRBV28; abundance: few; d_gene: .; CDR3aa: CASSLQYVRYGYTF; CDR3nt: TGTGCCAGCAGTTTACAATACGTACGCTACGGCTACACCTTC
j_gene: TRBJ2-2; v_gene: TRBV5-4; abundance: .; d_gene: .; CDR3aa: CASSRENTGELFF; CDR3nt: TGTGCCAGCAGTCGGGAGAACACCGGGGAGCTGTTTTTT
j_gene: TRBJ1-1; v_gene: TRBV5-1; abundance: once; d_gene: .; CDR3aa: CASSPGQNTEAFF; CDR3nt: TGCGCCAGCAGCCCTGGACAGAACACTGAAGCTTTCTTT
j_gene: TRBJ2-3; v_gene: TRBV3-1/TRBV3-2; abundance: .; d_gene: TRBD2; CDR3aa: CATDDSGRRSTDTQYF; CDR3nt: TGTGCCACCGACGATAGCGGGAGGCGGAGCACAGATACGCAGTATTTT
j_gene: TRBJ1-5; v_gene: TRBV6-2/TRBV6-3; abundance: .; d_gene: TRBD1; CDR3aa: CASSPGTGNRVNQPQHF; CDR3nt: TGTGCCAGCAGTCCCGGGACAGGGAACCGGGTCAATCAGCCCCAGCATTTT
j_gene: TRBJ1-1; v_gene: TRBV5-5; abundance: once; d_gene: .; CDR3aa: CASSLVKQNTEAFF; CDR3nt: TGTGCCAGCAGCTTGGTGAAGCAAAACACTGAAGCTTTCTTT
j_gene: TRBJ2-3; v_gene: TRBV3-1/TRBV3-2; abundance: few; d_gene: .; CDR3aa: CASSQRISGFTDTQYF; CDR3nt: TGTGCCAGCAGCCAGCGGATTAGCGGCTTCACAGATACGCAGTATTTT
j_gene: TRBJ1-2; v_gene: TRBV19; abundance: .; d_gene: TRBD1; CDR3aa: CASRKAGQGEFYGYTF; CDR3nt: TGTGCCAGTAGGAAGGCAGGACAGGGGGAGTTCTATGGCTACACCTTC
j_gene: TRBJ2-2; v_gene: TRBV5-1; abundance: .; d_gene: TRBD2; CDR3aa: CASSLVSGSTGELFF; CDR3nt: TGCGCCAGCAGCTTGGTTAGCGGGAGCACCGGGGAGCTGTTTTTT
j_gene: TRBJ1-5; v_gene: TRBV3-1/TRBV3-2; abundance: .; d_gene: .; CDR3aa: CASSQARDLPQHF; CDR3nt: TGTGCCAGCAGCCAAGCCAGGGATTTGCCCCAGCATTTT
j_gene: TRBJ2-7; v_gene: TRBV2; abundance: .; d_gene: TRBD1; CDR3aa: CASRRQGASYEQYF; CDR3nt: TGTGCCAGCAGACGCCAGGGGGCTTCCTACGAGCAGTACTTC
j_gene: TRBJ1-2; v_gene: TRBV16; abundance: .; d_gene: .; CDR3aa: CASSASGQSPAGYTF; CDR3nt: TGTGCCAGCAGCGCCAGCGGCCAGTCCCCAGCGGGCTACACCTTC
j_gene: TRBJ1-1; v_gene: TRBV28; abundance: .; d_gene: .; CDR3aa: CASSLSPITTMNTEAFF; CDR3nt: TGTGCCAGCAGTTTAAGCCCCATAACCACTATGAACACTGAAGCTTTCTTT
j_gene: TRBJ1-4; v_gene: TRBV5-1; abundance: .; d_gene: .; CDR3aa: CASSFGRGNEKLFF; CDR3nt: TGCGCCAGCAGCTTTGGCAGGGGAAATGAAAAACTGTTTTTT
j_gene: TRBJ2-5; v_gene: TRBV2; abundance: .; d_gene: TRBD2; CDR3aa: CASRMTSGAQETQYF; CDR3nt: TGTGCCAGCAGGATGACTAGCGGGGCTCAAGAGACCCAGTACTTC
j_gene: TRBJ2-4; v_gene: TRBV4-1; abundance: .; d_gene: TRBD2; CDR3aa: CASSQDPQAGGAKNIQYF; CDR3nt: TGCGCCAGCAGCCAAGATCCCCAGGCGGGGGGGGCCAAAAACATTCAGTACTTC
j_gene: TRBJ2-1; v_gene: TRBV2; abundance: .; d_gene: .; CDR3aa: CASRAGPGEEQFF; CDR3nt: TGTGCCAGCAGGGCTGGGCCCGGGGAGGAGCAGTTCTTC
j_gene: TRBJ1-6; v_gene: TRBV5-4; abundance: .; d_gene: .; CDR3aa: CASSMGLSNSPLHF; CDR3nt: TGTGCCAGCAGCATGGGACTGTCAAATTCACCCCTCCACTTT
j_gene: TRBJ1-1; v_gene: TRBV5-1; abundance: .; d_gene: .; CDR3aa: CASSLGRGWGTEAFF; CDR3nt: TGCGCCAGCAGCTTGGGAAGGGGTTGGGGCACTGAAGCTTTCTTT
j_gene: TRBJ1-1; v_gene: TRBV29-1; abundance: .; d_gene: .; CDR3aa: CSVVLRDEAFF; CDR3nt: TGCAGCGTTGTTCTGAGAGATGAAGCTTTCTTT
j_gene: TRBJ2-1; v_gene: TRBV3-1/TRBV3-2; abundance: .; d_gene: TRBD2; CDR3aa: CASSQVTSGNEQFF; CDR3nt: TGTGCCAGCAGCCAAGTGACTAGCGGCAATGAGCAGTTCTTC
j_gene: TRBJ2-1; v_gene: TRBV3-1/TRBV3-2; abundance: .; d_gene: TRBD2; CDR3aa: CASSPLAGGGPYNEQFF; CDR3nt: TGTGCCAGCAGCCCGTTAGCGGGGGGGGGCCCCTACAATGAGCAGTTCTTC
j_gene: TRBJ2-3; v_gene: TRBV18; abundance: .; d_gene: TRBD2; CDR3aa: CASSRLAGGTDTQYF; CDR3nt: TGTGCCAGCTCACGTTTAGCGGGGGGCACAGATACGCAGTATTTT
j_gene: TRBJ2-1; v_gene: TRBV30; abundance: .; d_gene: .; CDR3aa: CAWGTRDHFNEQFF; CDR3nt: TGTGCCTGGGGAACTAGAGACCATTTTAATGAGCAGTTCTTC